The 27 T cell receptor beta chains presented below share a single source sample, sequenced in a study of CD8 T cells in Susac syndrome. RNA in amounts of roughly 0.5 to 1 ug was reverse transcribed with random hexamers. MiXCR was run by TCRdb on the immunoSEQ multiplex PCR reads, yielding one entry per CDR3 protein. The sample lists just over 150,000 distinct CDR3 sequences; nearly 97% were seen once. Sequences were obtained from CD8+ T cells from PBMCs. The source of these receptors is a human donor with multiple sclerosis.

The CDR3 region has the DNA TGCGCCAGCAGCCAAGGACTAGCGGCGCAAAACATTCAGTACTTC. Its protein is CASSQGLAAQNIQYF. The J gene is TRBJ2-4, the V gene TRBV4-1; 9 bases agree with TRBD2. The V gene end was trimmed by 1 base and the J gene end by 5 bases; junction bases not matched to a gene: 3. The CDR3 loop spans 15 amino acids. Germline V gene data show CDR1 as MGHRA and CDR2 as YSYEKL.

V and J are TRBV12-3 or TRBV12-4 and TRBJ1-1; no definite D call. This CDR3 contains 13 residues. V lost 3 bases to trimming and J lost 3 bases, with 8 bases between them. CDR3 sequence: CASSLARHTEAFF. In nucleotides, the CDR3 is TGTGCCAGCAGTTTGGCGCGCCACACTGAAGCTTTCTTT.

The chain combines TRBV6-6 with TRBJ2-3; D might be TRBD1 (5 bases). V lost 8 bases to trimming and J lost 6 bases, with 12 bases between them. Germline loops: CDR1 MNHNY, CDR2 SVGAGI (reference sequence). The CDR3 runs 12 residues. For the CDR3, the DNA is TGTGCCAGCGGGCTGACAGTGGATACGCAGTATTTT. Protein: CASGLTVDTQYF.

J is TRBJ2-7 and V is TRBV20-1; no firm D call. CDR1 is DFQATT, CDR2 SNEGSKA, per germline (reference sequence). The CDR3 extends over 13 amino acids. V lost 1 base and J 4 bases, leaving 11 bases between the germline ends. The CDR3 region has the DNA TGCAGTGCTAGAGGCTCCGGGCCGTACGAGCAGTACTTC. Protein: CSARGSGPYEQYF.

The chain uses TRBV12-3 or TRBV12-4 and TRBJ2-3; TRBD1 matches at 9 bases. V trimming: 1 base; J trimming: 7 bases; junction bases outside the gene matches: 3. The CDR3 consists of 14 residues. CDR3 DNA sequence: TGTGCCAGCAGTTTAGGGACAGGGGCCTATACGCAGTATTTT. This codes for CASSLGTGAYTQYF.

The chain is built from TRBV4-1 and TRBJ2-7; no definite D call. Per germline, CDR1 MGHRA and CDR2 YSYEKL. V lost 1 base and J lost 3, with 13 bases in between. CDR3 length: 15 residues. CDR3 nucleotide sequence: TGCGCCAGCAGCCAAGTCCTCGACTCGATCTACGAGCAGTACGTC. It is translated as CASSQVLDSIYEQYV.

This clonotype was seen once. V usage is TRBV3-1 and J usage is TRBJ1-1; D perhaps matches TRBD1 (5 bases). The CDR3 has 12 residues. Trimming removed 7 bases at V and 5 bases at J, with 11 bases between. Germline V gene data show CDR1 as LGHDT and CDR2 as YNNKEL (reference sequence). The CDR3 DNA is TGTGCCAGCAACGGGGGAGGGACTGAAGCTTTCTTT. Its protein product is CASNGGGTEAFF.

The chain recombines TRBV20-1 with TRBJ2-7; TRBD1 matches at 8 bases. CDR3 length equals 13 residues. V trimming: 2 bases; J trimming: 4 bases; junction bases outside the gene matches: 4. From germline, CDR1 is DFQATT and CDR2 SNEGSKA (reference sequence). CDR3 coding DNA: TGCAGTGCTAGATCACAGGGGGGATACGAGCAGTACTTC. It is translated as CSARSQGGYEQYF.

The genes are TRBV30 and TRBJ2-1; D may be TRBD2 (5 bases). CDR1 and CDR2 (germline): GTSNPN, SVGIG (reference sequence). Trimming left V 7 bases short and J 5 bases short, with 9 bases between. The CDR3 is made up of 11 amino acids. As DNA, the CDR3 is TGTGCCTCCCCCGGGGACAATGAGCAGTTCTTC. This encodes CASPGDNEQFF.

This clonotype came up a few times. This chain joins TRBV30 and TRBJ2-1; D not resolved. V lost 0 bases, J lost 6 bases, and 6 bases lay in between. The CDR3 covers 12 residues. Per germline, CDR1 GTSNPN and CDR2 SVGIG (reference sequence). CDR3 residues: CAWSVAGNEQFF. As DNA, the CDR3 is TGTGCCTGGAGTGTAGCTGGCAATGAGCAGTTCTTC.

This clonotype was seen a few times. The J gene is TRBJ1-1, the V gene TRBV9, with a tentative D call TRBD1 (5 bases). Germline lookup yields CDR1 SGDLS and CDR2 YYNGEE. This CDR3 has 13 amino acids. V was clipped by 3 bases and J by 1 base, with 7 bases between them. CDR3 loop: CASSETGNTEAFF. DNA of the CDR3: TGTGCCAGCAGCGAAACAGGGAACACTGAAGCTTTCTTT.

The V gene is TRBV7-9, the J gene TRBJ2-7; D not certain. In germline, CDR1 is SEHNR, CDR2 FQNEAQ (reference sequence). The CDR3 loop spans 12 amino acids. V shed 2 bases and J shed 6 bases, with 8 bases lying between them. As DNA, the CDR3 is TGTGCCAGCAGCTTAATGTCAGCCGAGCAGTACTTC. It translates to CASSLMSAEQYF.

The rearrangement links TRBV27 to TRBJ2-7; D might be TRBD2 (5 bases). The length of the CDR3 is 12 residues. V was pared by 10 bases and J by 2 bases, with 12 bases between. From germline, CDR1 is MNHEY and CDR2 SMNVEV (reference sequence). The DNA of the CDR3 is TGTGCCACCCGGGGAACAGCCTACGAGCAGTACTTC. This sequence encodes CATRGTAYEQYF.

In regard to this clonotype: The DNA is left out, because the CDR3 cannot be placed on it with certainty; the CDR3 is given as TCRdb lists it. CDR3 loop: CASSSSTSGGLISSYNEQFF. V usage is TRBV27 and J usage is TRBJ2-1; the table calls TRBD2, which could not be checked here. Germline V lookup: CDR1 MNHEY, CDR2 SMNVEV (reference sequence). The CDR3 is 20 amino acids long, termini counted.

The chain links TRBV14 to TRBJ2-7; D may be TRBD2 (5 bases). CDR3 length: 15 amino acids. V gave up 0 bases and J gave up 2 bases, with 11 bases separating them. CDR1 SGHDN and CDR2 FVKESK come from the germline V gene. CDR3 sequence: CASSQDPRGTYEQYV. The CDR3 DNA reads TGTGCCAGCAGCCAAGATCCTCGGGGAACCTACGAGCAGTACGTC.

This chain joins TRBV19 and TRBJ1-1; TRBD1 matches at 8 bases. V trimming: 6 bases; J trimming: 4 bases; junction bases outside the gene matches: 7. Per the germline V gene, CDR1 is LNHDA and CDR2 is SQIVND (reference sequence). CDR3 length equals 14 residues. The DNA of the CDR3 is TGTGCCAGTAGAACGACAGGGGAAGTCACTGAAGCTTTCTTT. Encoded protein: CASRTTGEVTEAFF.

The V call is TRBV4-2, the J call TRBJ2-7, with 8 bases aligning to TRBD2. This CDR3 is built from 14 residues. The V gene's germline CDR1 is LGHNA and CDR2 YNFKEQ. The V segment lost 8 bases and the J segment 5 bases; nucleotides outside the gene matches: 11. CDR3 sequence reads: CASGISGEYDEQYF. CDR3 sequence (DNA): TGTGCCAGCGGGATTAGCGGGGAGTACGACGAGCAGTACTTC.

This chain uses TRBV29-1 with TRBJ2-1, with 7 bases identical to TRBD1. The germline CDR1 and CDR2 sequences are SQVTM and ANQGSEA. CDR3 length: 15 amino acids. V lost 1 base, J lost 4 bases, and 7 bases stayed unmatched. The CDR3 coding sequence is TGCAGCGTTGAAGGAGGGGGCCAAATTTACAATGAGCAGTTCTTC. As protein: CSVEGGGQIYNEQFF.

The V and J genes are TRBV29-1 and TRBJ1-1; D gene ambiguous. V lost 0 bases and J lost 4, with 6 bases in between. The CDR3 runs to 12 residues. Looked up from germline, CDR1 is SQVTM and CDR2 is ANQGSEA. The CDR3 here is CSVEDGVTEAFF. DNA of the CDR3: TGCAGCGTTGAAGATGGGGTCACTGAAGCTTTCTTT.

Here the CDR3 DNA reads TGTGCCAGCAGATTAGCGGTGGGGGGTAACAATGAGCAGTTCTTC. Its protein product is CASRLAVGGNNEQFF. The chain uses TRBV6-5 and TRBJ2-1, with a weak D call TRBD2 (6 bases). The CDR3 loop spans 15 amino acids. V lost 6 bases, J lost 5 bases, and 17 bases lay in between. The germline V gene has CDR1 MNHEY and CDR2 SVGAGI.

A remark on this clonotype: At one end the junction does not follow the germline gene, possibly because of a read error. The chain couples TRBV7-9 to TRBJ2-7; D may correspond to TRBD1 or TRBD2 (6 bases each). Germline V gives CDR1 SEHNR, CDR2 FQNEAQ (reference sequence). This CDR3 contains 11 residues. CDR3 in amino acids: CAWGAEPEQYF. For the CDR3, the DNA is TGTGCGTGGGGGGCCGAGCCGGAGCAGTACTTT.

This chain uses TRBV7-9 with TRBJ2-3, with D perhaps matching TRBD2 (5 bases). The length of the CDR3 is 17 residues. Germline V gene lookup returns CDR1 SEHNR and CDR2 FQNEAQ (reference sequence). V lost 5 bases to trimming and J lost 2 bases, with 20 bases between them. CDR3 amino acids: CASSEPQVGLDTDTQYF. CDR3 sequence (DNA): TGTGCCAGCAGCGAGCCGCAGGTCGGACTTGACACAGATACGCAGTATTTT.

V usage is TRBV5-1 and J usage is TRBJ1-2; no reliable D call. The germline CDR1 and CDR2 sequences are SGHRS and YFSETQ. The germline V and J ends were trimmed by 2 bases and 4 bases, with 9 bases remaining between them. The CDR3 length is 13 residues. The CDR3 sequence is CASSLSEVYGYTF. DNA for the CDR3: TGCGCCAGCAGCTTAAGTGAGGTCTATGGCTACACCTTC.

The chain couples TRBV29-1 to TRBJ1-1; D is uncertain. Germline V lookup: CDR1 SQVTM, CDR2 ANQGSEA. The CDR3 extends over 12 amino acids. V was cut by 5 bases and J by 1 base, with 8 bases left in between. The CDR3 DNA reads as TGCAGCGTTCCGTCGGGGAACACTGAAGCTTTCTTT. Encoded protein: CSVPSGNTEAFF.

V is TRBV29-1 and J is TRBJ1-1, with 9 bases identical to TRBD1. V lost 7 bases to trimming and J lost 4 bases; unmatched junction nucleotides: 4. The CDR3 has 12 residues. The germline gives CDR1 SQVTM, CDR2 ANQGSEA. The CDR3 DNA reads as TGCAGCGAAGACAGGGGGAGCACTGAAGCTTTCTTT. Translating it yields CSEDRGSTEAFF.

V usage is TRBV3-1 and J usage is TRBJ2-7; 10 nucleotides line up with TRBD1. The CDR3 covers 14 residues. The V and J ends lost 5 bases and 5 bases, in that order; junction bases with no gene match: 6. CDR1 LGHDT and CDR2 YNNKEL come from the germline V gene (reference sequence). CDR3 region: CASSAGTGVNEQYV. Written as DNA, the CDR3 is TGTGCCAGCAGCGCCGGGACAGGGGTTAACGAGCAGTACGTC.

The chain links TRBV7-9 to TRBJ2-1; 8 bases are shared with TRBD2. This CDR3 is built from 14 residues. The V gene's germline CDR1 is SEHNR and CDR2 FQNEAQ (reference sequence). The V segment lost 2 bases and the J segment 6 bases; nucleotides outside the gene matches: 3. The CDR3: CASSLQGLVNEQFF. CDR3 sequence (DNA): TGTGCCAGCAGCTTACAGGGACTAGTCAATGAGCAGTTCTTC.